Reported below is one T cell receptor beta chain. Germline V gives CDR1 SGHRS, CDR2 YFSETQ. This CDR3 comprises 16 residues. Trimming removed 3 bases from V and 0 bases from J; junction bases left unmatched: 4. This record belongs to a study of blood T cell repertoires in COVID-19. Study at large: There were acute and convalescent COVID-19 samples, and they came from the United States, Italy and Spain. T cells, B-cell-depleted T cells, or PBMCs supplied cDNA or gDNA.

The protocol was immunoSEQ multiplex PCR, while the TCRdb copy is restricted to in-frame clones and leaves out a portion. The data contain more than 35,000 clones, 90% of them seen just once; the ten biggest clones take up 4.5% to 5.5%. The sequencing input was peripheral blood. The receptor comes from a human donor in a cohort sampled during active COVID-19. The chain employs TRBV5-1 and TRBJ2-1, with TRBD1 matching 9 bases. CDR3 sequence reads: CASSSGTGSSYNEQFF. In DNA form, the CDR3 reads TGCGCCAGCAGCTCCGGGACAGGGAGCTCCTACAATGAGCAGTTCTTC.